This T cell receptor (beta chain) was sequenced in a study of blood T cell repertoires in COVID-19 (dated by TCRdb to 2018 to 2020). With respect to the entire study: The collaborator samples originated in the United States, Italy and Spain and spanned the acute and convalescent phases of COVID-19. A freely available public database, intended as a resource for researchers studying the immune response to SARS-CoV-2, is where the repertoires were released. The prospective study material was composed of cDNA or gDNA derived from T cells, B-cell-depleted T cells, or PBMCs. The sample metadata nearly always contained a de-identified subject ID, COVID-19 status, age in years and sex. Where HLA class I and class II types were available, the types were taken from metadata supplied by the sample provider, not from assay-based typing. The dataset comprised deeply sampled blood TCRbeta repertoires from subjects exposed to, actively infected with, or recovered from COVID-19. Samples were obtained from the ongoing ImmuneRACE study (first 160 participants) and from roughly 1,300 subjects provided by 6 global collaborators. Paper-wide results and their limitations: The quantity of clinical and demographic metadata differed by source and by participant and was supplied without curation.

To note about this clone: Its binding antigen is unknown. Per-nucleotide qualities are absent, and no much larger clonotype sits a single base away.

In the prospective study, participants were about 18 to 90 years old, resided in 24 geographic areas of the United States, and were enrolled through a virtual design. To assign participants to cohorts, the prospective study relied on clinical history that participants themselves reported in a screening survey and a study questionnaire. Recovered participants in ImmuneRACE Cohort 3 were defined as having two consecutive negative NP/OP PCR tests, clearance from a healthcare professional, or resolution of symptoms. Mobile phlebotomists in the prospective study collected whole blood, serum and a nasopharyngeal or oropharyngeal swab from every participant. Over a roughly 2-month period, participants in the prospective study had the option of providing additional blood draws and questionnaires. Prospective study blood samples were shipped either frozen or at room temperature before DNA extraction. The immunoSEQ Assay, a bias-controlled multiplex PCR, was used to amplify TCRbeta CDR3 regions from genomic DNA. The study's processing was this. Nucleated cell counts per sample were estimated from amplification of reference gene primers within the assay. To quantify the absolute abundance of each unique TCRbeta CDR3 rearrangement, sequence reads were collapsed and filtered. For each sample, productive Simpson clonality was calculated by taking the square root of Simpson's diversity index across productive rearrangements. In its TCRdb copy, this immuneACCESS table keeps in-frame sequences only and misses some clones. Where compared with another copy, unresolved V genes explain less than half of these, and the others have no known cause. V, J and clone size reflect that table, while D and trimming were determined from the DNA. This sample has 250,000 to 350,000 clones in its table, and around 87% of those were observed once. About 5% of the sample is held by the ten biggest clonotypes.

The CDR3 spans 15 residues, from the cysteine through the phenylalanine. The CDR3 DNA has 45 bases and is translated from base 1. Trimmed from V: 6 bases; trimmed from J: 6 bases; junction bases lacking a gene match: 9. The germline V gene gives CDR1 as KGHSH and CDR2 as LQKENI. The sequence is built from TRBV18 and TRBJ1-5; 9 of the junction bases match TRBD1. The TCR originated in a woman in her thirties who had recovered from COVID-19. Sequenced input: PBMCs or T cells enriched from blood (not recorded which). The CDR3 amino acid sequence is: CASSPGQGGVQPQHF. The DNA reads TGTGCCAGCTCTCCGGGACAGGGAGGTGTTCAGCCCCAGCATTTT.